These 14 T cell receptor beta chains originate from one sample sequenced in a study of OX40 agonist ivuxolimab in advanced cancers. Libraries were prepared by immunoSEQ multiplex PCR; TCRdb keeps only in-frame clonotypes and omits some of them. In the table there are 72,000 or so clones, roughly 88% of which are singletons. The sequences come from CD4+ or CD8+ T cells sorted from blood, collected in a trial of the OX40 agonist ivuxolimab. These receptors all come from an adult with an advanced solid tumor such as melanoma, head and neck, liver or kidney cancer.

This chain joins TRBV7-3 and TRBJ1-5; D is perhaps TRBD1 (5 bases). V was cut by 5 bases and J by 2 bases, with 10 bases left in between. The CDR3 runs 14 residues. Germline V gene lookup returns CDR1 SGHTA and CDR2 FQGTGA. This CDR3 reads CASSHGAGNQPQHF. In nucleotides, the CDR3 is TGTGCCAGCAGCCATGGGGCTGGCAATCAGCCCCAGCATTTT.

The chain couples TRBV10-3 to TRBJ2-3, with 13 bases identical to TRBD2. J gave up 1 base and V 5 bases, and 3 bases lay outside the gene matches. In germline, CDR1 is ENHRY, CDR2 SYGVKD. The CDR3 runs to 16 residues. The CDR3 spells CAISPGTSGGTDTQYF. The CDR3 bases are TGTGCCATCAGTCCCGGGACTAGCGGGGGCACAGATACGCAGTATTTT.

The chain employs TRBV29-1 and TRBJ2-5; D possibly corresponds to TRBD2 (7 bases). Trimming took off 0 bases at V and 4 bases at J, with 18 bases between the two ends. Germline V gene data show CDR1 as SQVTM and CDR2 as ANQGSEA. The CDR3 covers 16 residues. The CDR3 DNA follows: TGCAGCGTTGAAGACACAGGGACTAATTTATTAGAGACCCAGTACTTC. This encodes CSVEDTGTNLLETQYF.

The chain recombines TRBV2 with TRBJ1-1; no definite D call. Trimming cost V 2 bases and J 1 base, with 8 bases left between them. The CDR3 is made up of 14 amino acids. Germline values: CDR1 SNHLY, CDR2 FYNNEI. CDR3 in amino acids: CASSERAGNTEAFF. The CDR3 DNA sequence: TGTGCCAGCAGTGAAAGGGCAGGGAACACTGAAGCTTTCTTT.

The chain combines TRBV7-2 with TRBJ1-3; D possibly corresponds to TRBD1 (6 bases). CDR1 and CDR2 (germline): SGHTA, FQGNSA. V lost 4 bases and J 7 bases, leaving 17 bases between the germline ends. This CDR3 is 15 amino acids long. For the CDR3, the DNA is TGTGCCAGCAGCTCTCGACAGGTTGGGAGCAACACCATATATTTT. Translation: CASSSRQVGSNTIYF.

The V call is TRBV7-2, the J call TRBJ2-1; D is unclear. Germline V gene data show CDR1 as SGHTA and CDR2 as FQGNSA. This CDR3 is built from 13 residues. The ends were cut back, 5 bases at V and 7 bases at J, with 12 bases in the middle. The CDR3 nucleotides are TGTGCCAGCAGCATCCAGCTAAGGAATGAGCAGTTCTTC. This gives the protein CASSIQLRNEQFF.

The chain couples TRBV30 to TRBJ1-3; D ambiguous. This CDR3 has 13 amino acids. CDR1 is GTSNPN and CDR2 is SVGIG in the germline V gene (reference sequence). The V end lost 3 bases, the J end lost 0 bases, and 6 bases lay between the germline ends. CDR3 region: CAWSGSSGNTIYF. The CDR3 nucleotides read TGTGCCTGGAGCGGTAGCTCTGGAAACACCATATATTTT.

Turning to this clone: The sample contains more than one DNA sequence encoding this CDR3. This chain uses TRBV6-5 with TRBJ1-5, with 8 bases lining up with TRBD1. This CDR3 region has 14 residues. Germline V CDR1 and CDR2: MNHEY, SVGAGI. J was trimmed by 4 bases and V by 5 bases; bases with no gene match: 4. The CDR3 sequence: CASSVDRGNQPQHF. The CDR3 bases are TGTGCCAGCAGTGTAGACAGGGGTAATCAGCCCCAGCATTTT.

The gene calls are TRBV4-1 and TRBJ1-5; no firm D call. This CDR3 spans 15 amino acids. The V end lost 0 bases, the J end lost 0 bases, and 6 bases lay between the germline ends. The germline V gene encodes CDR1 MGHRA and CDR2 YSYEKL. The CDR3, as DNA: TGCGCCAGCAGCCAAGAAGGGTATAGCAATCAGCCCCAGCATTTT. It encodes CASSQEGYSNQPQHF.

This clone was seen just once. This sequence joins TRBV29-1 and TRBJ2-3, with 12 bases aligning to TRBD2. Germline values: CDR1 SQVTM, CDR2 ANQGSEA. This CDR3 is 15 amino acids long. J was trimmed by 5 bases and V by 3 bases; bases with no gene match: 6. The CDR3 coding sequence is TGCAGCGTTGAGTCTAGCGGGAGGGCCGAAGATACGCAGTATTTT. Amino acids: CSVESSGRAEDTQYF.

The CDR3 loop is CASSRASNTGTSGMSSYNEQFF. CDR3 nucleotides: TGTGCCAGCAGCAGGGCTAGCAATACCGGGACTAGCGGGATGAGCTCCTACAATGAGCAGTTCTTC. The J gene is TRBJ2-1, the V gene TRBV21-1; the D call in the table, TRBD2, was not verified against the DNA. TRBV21-1 constitutes a pseudogene. There are 22 residues in the CDR3.

The gene calls are TRBV5-4 and TRBJ1-5; D might be TRBD1 (5 bases). Trimming removed 4 bases at V and 7 bases at J, with 12 bases between. CDR3 length: 13 residues. Germline CDR1 and CDR2: SGHNT and YYREEE (reference sequence). The CDR3 region is CASSPGLGQPQHF. The CDR3 DNA reads as TGTGCCAGCAGCCCGGGGCTCGGGCAGCCCCAGCATTTT.

This chain links TRBV19 with TRBJ1-4; 8 bases are a match to TRBD1. Germline CDR1 and CDR2: LNHDA and SQIVND (reference sequence). J was trimmed by 3 bases and V by 6 bases; bases with no gene match: 3. CDR3 length: 14 residues. CDR3 loop: CASSTGGANEKLFF. The CDR3 nucleotides read TGTGCCAGTAGCACAGGGGGAGCTAATGAAAAACTGTTTTTT.

V and J are TRBV13 and TRBJ1-1; D gene uncertain. Trimming pared 5 bases from V and 0 bases from J, leaving 13 bases between. The CDR3 is 15 residues long. CDR1 is PRHDT and CDR2 is FYEKMQ in the germline V gene (reference sequence). The CDR3 bases are TGTGCCAGCAGCCGTGCAGGCACCGTGAACACTGAAGCTTTCTTT. Protein sequence: CASSRAGTVNTEAFF.